This TCR beta chain was identified in a study of T-cell reconstitution after alpha-beta-depleted transplantation in children. Molecular barcoding with unique molecular identifiers was used for the TCRbeta library. Via MiXCR, TCRdb re-called the PCR reads, giving one row per CDR3 protein. The table has hundreds of thousands of distinct CDR3 sequences, roughly 25% seen once. This clonotype was found many times. Germline CDR1 is MGHRA and CDR2 is YSYEKL. The CDR3 has 17 residues. V was shortened by 2 bases and J by 5 bases, with 20 bases between the two germline ends. The chain is built from TRBV4-1 and TRBJ2-3, with D uncertain. This TCR came from a female patient between 2 and 15 years old who had a stem cell transplant for congenital amegakaryocytic thrombocytopenia, so the T cells may come from the graft donor. The sequencing used PBMCs, mostly from graft donor cells, collected 360 days after TCRalphabeta/CD19-depleted stem cell transplant. DNA of the CDR3: TGCGCCAGCAGCCAAATAAGAGACCGGATACTCGAAGATACGCAGTATTTT. Protein sequence: CASSQIRDRILEDTQYF.